The text below deals with one T cell receptor beta chain. Its antigen is not known. Previously described methods with listed TCR primers produced the bulk TCR libraries. TCRdb reprocessed the PCR reads via MiXCR and lists one record per CDR3 protein. The data contain about half a million distinct CDR3 sequences, around 23% of them singletons. This record belongs to a study of molecular identifiers for immune sequencing clone quantification. Deletions cut 4 bases from V and 8 bases from J, with 18 bases between. CDR1 SGHNT and CDR2 YENEEA come from the germline V gene. This CDR3 contains 15 residues. Whole-study findings and limits: Identical TCR molecules that share a barcode could lead to an underestimation of highly expanded clone sizes.

This sequence was found in a human donor in good health. Some libraries in this study had Jurkat cell RNA spiked in. The sample taken for sequencing was naive CD8+ T cells from blood, with Jurkat cell RNA spiked in. Specified subset: FACS-sorted CD8+CD4-CCR7+CD45RA+ naive T cells. The chain carries TRBV11-3 and TRBJ2-1; perhaps D is TRBD1 or TRBD2 (5 bases each). The CDR3 loop is CASSSPREGFDEQFF. CDR3 in DNA: TGTGCCAGCAGCTCCCCTCGAGAGGGGTTCGATGAGCAGTTCTTC.